The clone carrying this T cell receptor beta chain was picked up a small number of times. Sequencing was performed with immunoSEQ multiplex PCR; in TCRdb, only in-frame clones are kept and a portion is missing. The table has about 660,000 clones, around 87% seen once. The sample comes from a study of shared T cell receptors in the human thymus. CDR1 MDHEN and CDR2 SYDVKM come from the germline V gene. Losses at the gene ends were 7 bases for V and 2 bases for J; bases not matched to a gene: 19. The CDR3 loop spans 19 amino acids. A further study also used this sample, focusing on human thymus T cells.

This chain connects TRBV28 to TRBJ2-2, with 7 bases aligning to TRBD2. Sequenced: thymocytes. The sequence was collected from a boy under three years old with a congenital heart defect. For the CDR3, the DNA is TGTGCCAGCACAGGCTCCGGGACTACCATCCGGGTTAACACCGGGGAGCTGTTTTTT. Protein: CASTGSGTTIRVNTGELFF.